A selection of T cell receptor beta chains follows, all from one sample in a study of beta chain features in type 1 diabetes. Measured with immunoSEQ multiplex PCR; TCRdb has only the in-frame clones, and not every one. The data hold 900,000 or so clones, with about a sixth observed a single time. The sample was naive CD4+ T cells from blood. Receptors originate from a woman in her late teens or twenties in good health. The CDR3 runs from the conserved cysteine through the conserved F or W. The D gene is left open where the match is weak. A row's size may be missing; if present it is once, few, many or a size class.

CDR3 protein,CDR3 DNA,D gene,clone size,J gene,V gene
CASSQTSGRDEQFF,TGTGCCAGCAGCCAAACTAGCGGGAGGGATGAGCAGTTCTTC,TRBD2,NA,TRBJ2-1,TRBV7-2
CASSVAGGPVTGELFF,TGTGCCAGCAGTGTAGCGGGAGGGCCGGTCACCGGGGAGCTGTTTTTT,TRBD2,NA,TRBJ2-2,TRBV28
CASSLRGQGPYGYTF,TGTGCCAGCAGCTTGCGCGGGCAGGGGCCGTATGGCTACACCTTC,NA,few,TRBJ1-2,TRBV7-9
CASSAADLPYGYTF,TGTGCCAGCAGCGCCGCGGACCTACCCTATGGCTACACCTTC,NA,few,TRBJ1-2,TRBV28
CASSRTDYSNQPQHF,TGTGCCAGTAGTAGGACAGATTATAGCAATCAGCCCCAGCATTTT,NA,few,TRBJ1-5,TRBV19
CASSNRGPNNEQFF,TGTGCCAGCAGCAACAGGGGACCCAACAATGAGCAGTTCTTC,TRBD1,few,TRBJ2-1,TRBV7-3
CASSLSGTETQYF,TGCGCCAGCAGCTTGTCAGGGACCGAGACCCAGTACTTC,NA,NA,TRBJ2-5,TRBV5-1
CASSKVGGRGERYEQYF,TGTGCCAGCAGCAAAGTGGGCGGGAGAGGCGAAAGATACGAGCAGTACTTC,NA,NA,TRBJ2-7,TRBV21-1
CASRTTGSGNTIYF,TGTGCCAGCAGAACGACAGGATCTGGAAACACCATATATTTT,NA,few,TRBJ1-3,TRBV6-6
CASSERQGPYNEQFF,TGTGCCAGCAGTGAAAGGCAGGGGCCCTACAATGAGCAGTTCTTC,NA,NA,TRBJ2-1,TRBV6-1
CAISESTGAALGPGELFF,TGTGCCATCAGTGAGTCGACGGGGGCAGCGTTGGGACCCGGGGAGCTGTTTTTT,NA,few,TRBJ2-2,TRBV10-3
CASSVGLGGEQFF,TGTGCCAGCAGCGTAGGGCTAGGCGGTGAGCAGTTCTTC,NA,NA,TRBJ2-1,TRBV9
CASSRSFDSPLHF,TGTGCCAGCAGTCGGTCCTTTGATTCACCCCTCCACTTT,NA,NA,TRBJ1-6,TRBV25-1
CASSFGVLVPGELFF,TGTGCCAGTAGTTTCGGGGTCTTAGTCCCCGGGGAGCTGTTTTTT,NA,once,TRBJ2-2,TRBV19
CASSSSGQEDF,TGTGCCAGCAGCTCATCGGGACAGGAAGATTTT,TRBD1,few,TRBJ2-3,TRBV7-9
CASRSSFYNEQFF,TGTGCCAGCAGGTCTAGTTTCTACAATGAGCAGTTCTTC,NA,many,TRBJ2-1,TRBV28